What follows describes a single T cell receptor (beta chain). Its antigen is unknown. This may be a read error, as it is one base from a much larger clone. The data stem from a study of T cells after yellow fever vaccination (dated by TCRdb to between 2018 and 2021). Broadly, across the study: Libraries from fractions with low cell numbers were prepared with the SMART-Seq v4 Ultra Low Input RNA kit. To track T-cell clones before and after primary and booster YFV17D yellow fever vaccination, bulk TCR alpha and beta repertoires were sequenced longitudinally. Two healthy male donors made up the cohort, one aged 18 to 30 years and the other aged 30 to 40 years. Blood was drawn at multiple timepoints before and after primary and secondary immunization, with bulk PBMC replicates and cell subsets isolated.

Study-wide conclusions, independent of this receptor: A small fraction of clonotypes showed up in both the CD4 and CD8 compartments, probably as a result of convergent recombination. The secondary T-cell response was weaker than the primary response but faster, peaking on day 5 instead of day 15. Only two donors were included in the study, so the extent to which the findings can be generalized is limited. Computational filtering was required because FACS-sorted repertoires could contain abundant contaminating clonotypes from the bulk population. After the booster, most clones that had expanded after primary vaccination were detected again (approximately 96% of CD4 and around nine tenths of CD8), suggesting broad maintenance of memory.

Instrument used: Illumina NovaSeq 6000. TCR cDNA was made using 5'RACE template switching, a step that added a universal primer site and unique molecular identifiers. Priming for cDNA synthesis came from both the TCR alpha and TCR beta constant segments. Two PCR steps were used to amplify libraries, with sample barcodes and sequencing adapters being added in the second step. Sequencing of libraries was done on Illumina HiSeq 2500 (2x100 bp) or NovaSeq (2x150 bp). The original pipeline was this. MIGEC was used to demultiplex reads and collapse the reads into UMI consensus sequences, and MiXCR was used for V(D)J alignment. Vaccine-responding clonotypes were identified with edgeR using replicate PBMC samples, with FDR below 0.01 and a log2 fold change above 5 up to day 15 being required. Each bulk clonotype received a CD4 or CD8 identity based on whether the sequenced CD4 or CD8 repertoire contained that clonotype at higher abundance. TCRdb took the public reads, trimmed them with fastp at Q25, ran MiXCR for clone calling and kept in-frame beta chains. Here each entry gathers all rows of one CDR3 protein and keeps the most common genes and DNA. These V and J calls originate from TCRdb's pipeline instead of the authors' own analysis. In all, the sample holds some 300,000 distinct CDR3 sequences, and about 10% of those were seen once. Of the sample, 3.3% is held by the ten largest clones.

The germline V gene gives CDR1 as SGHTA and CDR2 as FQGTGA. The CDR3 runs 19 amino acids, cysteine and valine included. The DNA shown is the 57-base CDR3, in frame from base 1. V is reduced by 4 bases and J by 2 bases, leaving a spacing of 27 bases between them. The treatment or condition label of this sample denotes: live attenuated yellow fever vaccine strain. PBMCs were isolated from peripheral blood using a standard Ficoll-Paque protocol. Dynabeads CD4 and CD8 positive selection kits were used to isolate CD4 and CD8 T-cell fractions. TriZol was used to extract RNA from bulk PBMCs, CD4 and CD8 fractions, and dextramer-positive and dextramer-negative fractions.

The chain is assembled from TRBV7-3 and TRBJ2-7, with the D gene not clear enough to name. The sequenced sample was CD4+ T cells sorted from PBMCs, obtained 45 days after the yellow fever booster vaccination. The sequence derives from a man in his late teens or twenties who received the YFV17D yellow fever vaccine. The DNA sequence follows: TGTGCCAGCAGCTCACAAACCCGCCTGGCTAACGAAGTCACCTACGAGCAGTACGTC. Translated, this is CASSSQTRLANEVTYEQYV.